These 14 T cell receptor beta chains were sequenced from one sample in a study of blood T cell repertoires in COVID-19. Clones were read by immunoSEQ multiplex PCR, and TCRdb kept only the in-frame ones, dropping some. The data contain under 300,000 clones, 70% to 90% of them seen just once; the ten biggest clones take up roughly 4%. The source material was peripheral blood. Receptors originate from a man aged 18 to 30 with active or convalescent COVID-19.

The chain is built from TRBV30 and TRBJ1-2; TRBD1 agrees at 7 bases. The V and J ends lost 4 bases and 5 bases, in that order; junction bases with no gene match: 4. The CDR3 consists of 12 residues. Germline lookup yields CDR1 GTSNPN and CDR2 SVGIG (reference sequence). CDR3 bases: TGTGCCTGGACGGTGACAGGGTATGGCTACACCTTC. Translating it yields CAWTVTGYGYTF.

This rearrangement joins TRBV10-1 to TRBJ2-7; D is possibly TRBD2 (6 bases). Germline assignment: CDR1 WNHNN and CDR2 SYGVQD (reference sequence). CDR3 size: 14 residues. Trimming took off 6 bases at V and 5 bases at J, with 17 bases between the two ends. The DNA of the CDR3 is TGCGCCAGCAGGGAGGGCCAGATAATCCACGAGCAGTACTTC. Residues: CASREGQIIHEQYF.

V and J are TRBV19 and TRBJ2-3, with 9 bases lining up with TRBD1. V shed 8 bases and J 3 bases; nucleotides not matched to a gene: 6. The CDR3 spans 14 residues. The germline CDR1 and CDR2 sequences are LNHDA and SQIVND (reference sequence). This CDR3 reads CASAHRGQTDTQYF. In DNA form, the CDR3 reads TGTGCCAGTGCCCACAGGGGGCAAACAGATACGCAGTATTTT.

This chain joins TRBV6-1 and TRBJ1-5, with 7 bases identical to TRBD1. Losses at the gene ends were 0 bases for V and 4 bases for J; bases not matched to a gene: 6. Germline CDR1 reads MNHNS; CDR2 reads SASEGT. The CDR3 loop spans 16 amino acids. The CDR3 here is CASSEARPGGNQPQHF. DNA of the CDR3: TGTGCCAGCAGTGAAGCCCGGCCAGGGGGGAATCAGCCCCAGCATTTT.

The V and J genes are TRBV7-9 and TRBJ1-1; D is unresolved. V was trimmed by 5 bases and J by 3 bases, leaving 10 bases between them. The CDR3 has 13 amino acids. CDR1 SEHNR and CDR2 FQNEAQ come from the germline V gene (reference sequence). Here the CDR3 DNA reads TGTGCCAGCAGCCGGGAATGGGACACTGAAGCTTTCTTT. Encoded protein: CASSREWDTEAFF.

This sequence joins TRBV12-3 or TRBV12-4 and TRBJ2-5; D ambiguous. V was cut by 3 bases and J by 3 bases, with 8 bases left in between. This CDR3 spans 13 amino acids. The CDR3, as DNA: TGTGCCAGCAGTTTGGAGCAGAAAGAGACCCAGTACTTC. It specifies CASSLEQKETQYF.

This sequence joins TRBV30 and TRBJ1-1, with TRBD1 as a possible D gene (5 bases). Deletions cut 3 bases from V and 0 bases from J, with 8 bases between. The CDR3 runs 13 residues. The germline V gene encodes CDR1 GTSNPN and CDR2 SVGIG (reference sequence). CDR3 amino acids: CAWRRQMNTEAFF. The CDR3 DNA reads as TGTGCCTGGAGGAGACAGATGAACACTGAAGCTTTCTTT.

The chain joins TRBV5-1 to TRBJ1-2; 7 bases match TRBD1. Germline CDR1 is SGHRS and CDR2 is YFSETQ. The CDR3 has 14 residues. The J segment lost 4 bases and the V segment lost 3 bases, leaving 6 bases of the junction unmatched. CDR3 bases: TGCGCCAGCAGCTCAGGACAGGAGGTCTATGGCTACACCTTC. This gives the protein CASSSGQEVYGYTF.

The chain joins TRBV5-1 to TRBJ1-4, with 7 bases fitting TRBD1. The CDR3 runs 14 residues. Germline loops: CDR1 SGHRS, CDR2 YFSETQ. The junction had 8 bases not matched to a gene; V was cut back by 4 bases and J by 8 bases. The CDR3 loop reads CASSPSTGLEKLFF. CDR3 DNA: TGCGCCAGCAGCCCCTCGACAGGGTTGGAAAAACTGTTTTTT. Supplemented by reference TRBV5-1 and TRBJ1-4, the full variable domain reads KAGVTQTPRYLIKTRGQQVTLSCSPISGHRSVSWYQQTPGQGLQFLFEYFSETQRNKGNFPGRFSGRQFSNSRSEMNVSTLELGDSALYLCASSPSTGLEKLFFGSGTQLSVL.

This chain uses TRBV7-9 with TRBJ1-2; no definite D call. The CDR3 runs to 11 residues. V lost 11 bases to trimming and J lost 7 bases, with 14 bases between them. The germline V gene has CDR1 SEHNR and CDR2 FQNEAQ (reference sequence). The chain's CDR3 is CAETIGLGYTF. The CDR3 DNA follows: TGTGCCGAGACAATCGGACTTGGCTACACCTTC.

The V gene is TRBV9, the J gene TRBJ2-3; a possible D gene is TRBD2 (6 bases). The V gene lost 0 bases and the J gene lost 1 base, with 12 bases spanning the gap. Germline CDR1 SGDLS, CDR2 YYNGEE. This CDR3 spans 16 amino acids. CDR3 region: CASSVGIQRGTDTQYF. CDR3 nucleotides: TGTGCCAGCAGCGTAGGAATCCAGCGGGGCACAGATACGCAGTATTTT. Variable domain in full (rest from reference TRBV9 and TRBJ2-3): DSGVTQTPKHLITATGQRVTLRCSPRSGDLSVYWYQQSLDQGLQFLIQYYNGEERAKGNILERFSAQQFPDLHSELNLSSLELGDSALYFCASSVGIQRGTDTQYFGPGTRLTVL.

The CDR3 spells CASSMDSRGRETQYF. The CDR3 DNA sequence: TGTGCCAGCAGCATGGACTCTCGGGGTAGAGAGACCCAGTACTTC. The V call is TRBV5-4, the J call TRBJ2-5, with D tentatively TRBD2 (5 bases). Trimming pared 4 bases from V and 4 bases from J, leaving 17 bases between. Germline V gives CDR1 SGHNT, CDR2 YYREEE (reference sequence). The CDR3 runs to 15 residues.

This clone appeared once. At the DNA level, this CDR3 is encoded by other sequences in the same sample as well. The rearrangement links TRBV27 to TRBJ2-1, with unresolved D. The V end was cut by 8 bases, the J end by 0 bases, with 8 bases between. CDR3 length: 13 residues. In germline, CDR1 is MNHEY, CDR2 SMNVEV (reference sequence). CDR3 sequence: CASSLSSYNEQFF. The CDR3 nucleotides are TGTGCCAGCTCTCTCAGCTCCTACAATGAGCAGTTCTTC.

The chain uses TRBV10-3 and TRBJ1-6, with D hard to call. The germline V gene encodes CDR1 ENHRY and CDR2 SYGVKD. The CDR3 extends over 14 amino acids. V lost 5 bases, J lost 9 bases, and 14 bases lay in between. The CDR3 DNA follows: TGTGCCATCAGTCGCGATGAGGATGGTTCACCCCTCCACTTT. Translated: CAISRDEDGSPLHF.